This T cell receptor beta chain was obtained from a study of T cell repertoires in cytomegalovirus infection. Germline V gives CDR1 SGHAT, CDR2 FQNNGV. Trimming pared 6 bases from V and 0 bases from J, leaving 23 bases between. The CDR3 is made up of 18 amino acids. Study-wide findings and caveats: Cumulative frequency (of public TCR beta family members) identified carriers of CMV plus the relevant HLA.

Comment on this clonotype: Its antigen remains unknown.

TCRdb re-derived calls from the reads in MiXCR, one entry per CDR3 protein. The sample lists some 940,000 distinct CDR3 sequences, around a third occurring once. The clonotype originates from a human donor in good health (CMV status not recorded). Some clones in this sample may be carry-over from other donors' samples. The sequenced sample was cultured CD8+ T cells from PBMCs, obtained from culture after CMV antigen stimulation. The V call is TRBV11-2, the J call TRBJ1-1; TRBD1 is a possible D gene (5 bases). CDR3 loop: CASSYSIRESGMNTEAFF. For the CDR3, the DNA is TGTGCCAGCAGTTATTCTATCAGGGAATCGGGAATGAACACTGAAGCTTTCTTT.